This T cell receptor beta chain stems from a study of shared clonotypes between healthy human individuals. Study overall: Donor ages ranged 18 to 49 years: a couple of women, a few men.

Donors, healthy HIV-negative adults, lacked recent acute infections or vaccinations. It was approximately 100 million PBMCs that unsorted samples used for genomic DNA. Sequencing on ten immunoSEQ deep assay plates was performed for unsorted PBMC DNA. Sequencing used immunoSEQ multiplex PCR; TCRdb keeps in-frame clones, though not all of them. The sample lists 450,000 to 500,000 clones, approximately 80% occurring once. Trimming removed 3 bases from V and 2 bases from J, with 9 bases in between. Germline V CDR1 and CDR2: WNHNN, SYGVQD (reference sequence). There are 14 residues in the CDR3. The chain couples TRBV10-1 to TRBJ2-3; no clear D gene. Sequenced sample: PBMCs. The sequence came from a woman aged 40 to 50 in good health. Some clones in this sample may be carry-over from other donors' samples. CDR3 residues: CASSDGSSTDTQYF. The CDR3 DNA is TGCGCCAGCAGTGATGGCTCGTCCACAGATACGCAGTATTTT.